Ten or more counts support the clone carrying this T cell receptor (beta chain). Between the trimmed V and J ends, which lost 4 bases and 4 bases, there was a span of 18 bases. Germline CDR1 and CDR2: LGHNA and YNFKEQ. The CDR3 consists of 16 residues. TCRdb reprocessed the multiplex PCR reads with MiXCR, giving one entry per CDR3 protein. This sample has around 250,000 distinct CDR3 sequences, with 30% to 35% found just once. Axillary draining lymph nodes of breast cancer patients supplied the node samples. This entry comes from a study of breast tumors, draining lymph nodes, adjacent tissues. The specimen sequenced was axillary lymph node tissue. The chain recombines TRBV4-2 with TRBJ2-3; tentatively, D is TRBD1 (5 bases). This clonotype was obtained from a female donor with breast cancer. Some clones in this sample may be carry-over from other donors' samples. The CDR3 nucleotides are TGTGCCAGCAGCCCCGACAGTGTACGGAGCCCAGATACGCAGTATTTT. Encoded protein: CASSPDSVRSPDTQYF.